A selection of T cell receptor beta chains follows, all from one sample in a study of CD8+CD57+ T cells in acquired aplastic anemia. TCRdb re-derived calls from the reads in MiXCR, one entry per CDR3 protein. The sample records about 190,000 distinct CDR3 sequences, more than 45% being singletons. Sequencing was done on a sample of sorted CD4+, CD8+, or CD8+CD57+ T cells (not recorded which) from PBMCs. These receptors all stem from a human donor with aplastic anemia. Both conserved end residues are part of each CDR3. A D gene is named only where the DNA matches it firmly. Not every row has a clone size; where given, it reads once, few, many or a size class.

TGTGCCAGCAGTTTACTCGGGGGGGAGCAAGAGACCCAGTACTTC | CASSLLGGEQETQYF | TRBV11-2 | TRBD2 | TRBJ2-5 | 15 | -
TGTGCCAGCACCTGGAGTGGGAGCCAGTACTTC | CASTWSGSQYF | TRBV7-9 | - | TRBJ2-5 | 11 | -
TGTGCCACCAGTGATCCCACCTGGGTAACAGATACGCAGTATTTT | CATSDPTWVTDTQYF | TRBV24-1 | - | TRBJ2-3 | 15 | many
TGCAGTGTTAAGGAGGGAGGGGAAGCCTACGAGCAGTACTTC | CSVKEGGEAYEQYF | TRBV20-1 | TRBD2 | TRBJ2-7 | 14 | -
TGTGCCAGCAGCCCGGGCCGGGCCCACTACGAGCAGTACTTC | CASSPGRAHYEQYF | TRBV12-3/TRBV12-4 | - | TRBJ2-7 | 14 | -
TGTGCCAGTAGTCCGGGGACTAGCGGGAATGAGCAGTTCTTC | CASSPGTSGNEQFF | TRBV19 | TRBD2 | TRBJ2-1 | 14 | -
TGTGCCAGCACTCGGGACACCCTCTACGAGCAGTACTTC | CASTRDTLYEQYF | TRBV18 | - | TRBJ2-7 | 13 | many
TGCAGTGCTAGAGATCCCCTGCAAACAGGGAACACTGAAGCTTTCTTT | CSARDPLQTGNTEAFF | TRBV20-1 | - | TRBJ1-1 | 16 | -
TGTGCCAGCAGCTTAGCGATACAGGGATACAATGAGCAGTTCTTC | CASSLAIQGYNEQFF | TRBV7-2 | - | TRBJ2-1 | 15 | -
TGCAGCGGTCAGGGGGCGAACTATGGCTACACCTTC | CSGQGANYGYTF | TRBV29-1 | TRBD1 | TRBJ1-2 | 12 | many
TGTGCCAGCAGCCGAGCAGGGGGCCGGTACGAGCAGTACTTC | CASSRAGGRYEQYF | TRBV7-2 | TRBD1 | TRBJ2-7 | 14 | -
TGTGCTATCAGTGAGTCGGATAGAGAGCAGTACTTC | CAISESDREQYF | TRBV10-3 | - | TRBJ2-7 | 12 | -
TGTGCCAGCAAGCTTGACGAGCAGTACTTC | CASKLDEQYF | TRBV6-1 | - | TRBJ2-7 | 10 | -
TGTGCCAGCAGCTTAGCGGAGGCTAGCGTAGCCTACAATGAGCAGTTCTTC | CASSLAEASVAYNEQFF | TRBV7-9 | - | TRBJ2-1 | 17 | -
TGTGCCTGGAGTGTGCCCAGCTCCTACGAGCAGTACTTC | CAWSVPSSYEQYF | TRBV30 | - | TRBJ2-7 | 13 | few
TGTGCCATCAGTGAGTCGGACAGGGTGGCCACTGAAGCTTTCTTT | CAISESDRVATEAFF | TRBV10-3 | TRBD1 | TRBJ1-1 | 15 | -
TGTGCCAGCTCACCACTGATTTCGTACACTGAAGCTTTCTTT | CASSPLISYTEAFF | TRBV18 | - | TRBJ1-1 | 14 | few
TGTGCCAGCAGCCCTTCCGGGGTCGAGCAGTACTTC | CASSPSGVEQYF | TRBV14 | - | TRBJ2-7 | 12 | few
TGTGCCAGCAGCCAAGATCTGGGACCCTTCTACGAGCAGTACTTC | CASSQDLGPFYEQYF | TRBV11-3 | - | TRBJ2-7 | 15 | -
TGTGCCAGCAGCTTAGGGGCCACTGAAGCTTTCTTT | CASSLGATEAFF | TRBV7-9 | - | TRBJ1-1 | 12 | -
TGCAGTGCTAGGGAAAGGACGGTTAAGTTTGAGAACACAGATACGCAGTATTTT | CSARERTVKFENTDTQYF | TRBV20-1 | - | TRBJ2-3 | 18 | many
TGTGCCGTCAATCGGGCTAGCCGGGGGGACACAGATACGCAGTATTTT | CAVNRASRGDTDTQYF | TRBV10-3 | TRBD2 | TRBJ2-3 | 16 | -
TGCGCCAGCAGCTTGAGGGGGAGCGCCCTGAACACTGAAGCTTTCTTT | CASSLRGSALNTEAFF | TRBV5-1 | - | TRBJ1-1 | 16 | -
TGTGCCAGCAGCCCCGGGACAGAGGCCAAAAACATTCAGTACTTC | CASSPGTEAKNIQYF | TRBV2 | TRBD1 | TRBJ2-4 | 15 | -
TGTGCCAGTAGTTCTCGGAGCACAGATACGCAGTTCTTC | CASSSRSTDTQFF | TRBV19 | - | TRBJ2-1 | 13 | -
TGTGCCAGCTCACCAATGACAGGGGTTAATGAAAAACTGTTTTTT | CASSPMTGVNEKLFF | TRBV18 | TRBD1 | TRBJ1-4 | 15 | -